Each of the 8 T cell receptor beta chains below was sequenced from the same sample in a study of beta chain features in type 1 diabetes. Whole-study results and caveats: Shorter TCRB CDR3s, moderately but significantly so, were found in Type 1 diabetes patients in all four CD4+ subsets.

No antigen is known for these receptors. The entirety of the isolated RNA underwent reverse transcription, so expressed TCRB transcripts were sequenced. TCRdb keeps only in-frame clones here, not all; method: immunoSEQ multiplex PCR. The sample holds some 370,000 clones; 8% to 10% are singletons and the top ten take about 0.63%. The specimen was central memory CD4+ T cells from blood. The receptors come from a man aged 25 to 40 with type 1 diabetes.

This clone showed up many times. The rearrangement uses TRBV6-1 and TRBJ2-7, with 9 bases aligning to TRBD1. Per germline, CDR1 MNHNS and CDR2 SASEGT. The ends lost 2 bases at V and 4 bases at J; junction bases unmatched: 3. The CDR3 has 14 residues. The CDR3 DNA reads TGTGCCAGCAGTGAAACAGGGGGCTCTTACGAGCAGTACTTC. This gives the protein CASSETGGSYEQYF.

In this sample, this clone turned up a few times. The V gene is TRBV4-2, the J gene TRBJ2-7, with D perhaps TRBD2 (7 bases). Trimming shortened V by 2 bases and J by 0 bases, and 14 bases separated the two germline ends. Germline V CDR1 and CDR2: LGHNA, YNFKEQ. The CDR3 has 16 amino acids. The DNA of the CDR3 is TGTGCCAGCAGCCAAAATAAGGGGGAGGGCTCCTACGAGCAGTACTTC. It translates to CASSQNKGEGSYEQYF.

This clone was detected a few times. This chain uses TRBV7-2 with TRBJ2-3, with 8 bases matching TRBD2. CDR3 length: 14 amino acids. V dropped 6 bases and J dropped 8; count of bases not matched to a gene: 10. CDR1 is SGHTA and CDR2 is FQGNSA in the germline V gene. CDR3 amino acids: CASSRAREGPTQYF. CDR3 coding DNA: TGTGCCAGCAGTAGGGCTCGGGAGGGCCCTACGCAGTATTTT.

The table lists this clone with a few counts. This chain uses TRBV7-9 with TRBJ1-2; tentative D call: TRBD1 (6 bases). This CDR3 comprises 14 residues. CDR1 is SEHNR and CDR2 is FQNEAQ in the germline V gene (reference sequence). V dropped 5 bases and J dropped 8 bases, with 18 bases sitting between them. The CDR3 sequence is CASSRATGTNGYTF. In DNA form, the CDR3 reads TGTGCCAGCAGCCGCGCTACCGGGACAAACGGCTACACCTTC.

This chain joins TRBV30 and TRBJ1-1; no clear D gene. Germline V CDR1 and CDR2: GTSNPN, SVGIG (reference sequence). Between the trimmed V and J ends, which lost 4 bases and 3 bases, there was a span of 12 bases. CDR3 size: 13 residues. The CDR3 here is CAWKGSEYTEAFF. The CDR3, as DNA: TGTGCCTGGAAAGGATCTGAATACACTGAAGCTTTCTTT.

The chain has TRBV28 and TRBJ2-3; no reliable D call. Trimming left V 6 bases short and J 3 bases short, with 19 bases between. The germline gives CDR1 MDHEN, CDR2 SYDVKM. The CDR3 is 16 residues long. The CDR3 sequence is CASRVKSRAFTDTQYF. Here the CDR3 DNA reads TGTGCCAGCAGGGTCAAGAGCCGGGCCTTTACAGATACGCAGTATTTT.

The chain has TRBV6-1 and TRBJ2-2, with 7 bases fitting TRBD1. Germline CDR1 is MNHNS and CDR2 is SASEGT. After removal of 3 bases from V and 3 bases from J, the junction contained 7 bases not matched to a gene. This CDR3 contains 16 residues. The CDR3 nucleotides are TGTGCCAGCAGTGAGTCCGGGACAGCTTACACCGGGGAGCTGTTTTTT. Amino acids: CASSESGTAYTGELFF.

The J gene is TRBJ1-4, the V gene TRBV6-5, with D unclear. The CDR3 has 16 residues. Trimming left V 3 bases short and J 3 bases short, with 14 bases between. CDR1 MNHEY and CDR2 SVGAGI come from the germline V gene. CDR3 DNA: TGTGCCAGCAGTTATTTTTCGGGCTGGCCTAATGAAAAACTGTTTTTT. It is translated as CASSYFSGWPNEKLFF.